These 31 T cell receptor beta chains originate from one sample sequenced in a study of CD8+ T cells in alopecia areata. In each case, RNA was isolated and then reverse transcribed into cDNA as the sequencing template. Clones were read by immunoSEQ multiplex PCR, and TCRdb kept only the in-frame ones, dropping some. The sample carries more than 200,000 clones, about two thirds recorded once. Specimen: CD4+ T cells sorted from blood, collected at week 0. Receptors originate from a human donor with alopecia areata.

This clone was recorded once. The CDR3 spells CSVERGLFGEQFF. The CDR3 coding sequence is TGCAGCGTTGAGAGAGGACTATTCGGTGAGCAGTTCTTC. The V call is TRBV29-1, the J call TRBJ2-1; weak D call: TRBD2 (6 bases). The V gene's germline CDR1 is SQVTM and CDR2 ANQGSEA. V shed 3 bases and J shed 9 bases, with 15 bases lying between them. The CDR3 sequence is 13 residues long.

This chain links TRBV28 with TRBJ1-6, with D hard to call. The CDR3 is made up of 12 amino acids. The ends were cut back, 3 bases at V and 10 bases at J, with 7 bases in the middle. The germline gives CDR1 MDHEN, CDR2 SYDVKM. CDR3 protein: CASSFTESPLHF. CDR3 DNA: TGTGCCAGCAGTTTTACCGAGTCACCCCTCCACTTT.

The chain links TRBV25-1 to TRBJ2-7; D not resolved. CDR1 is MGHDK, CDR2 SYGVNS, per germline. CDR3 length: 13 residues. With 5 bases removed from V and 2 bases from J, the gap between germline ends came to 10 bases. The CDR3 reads CASSLPSTYEQYF. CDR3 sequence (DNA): TGTGCCAGCAGTCTCCCCAGTACCTACGAGCAGTACTTC.

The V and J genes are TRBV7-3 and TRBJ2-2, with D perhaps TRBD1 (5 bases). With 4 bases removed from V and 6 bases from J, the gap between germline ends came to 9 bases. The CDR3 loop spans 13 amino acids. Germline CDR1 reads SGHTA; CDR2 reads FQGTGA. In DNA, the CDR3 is TGTGCCAGCAGCTCCAGGGTTCCCGGGGAGCTGTTTTTT. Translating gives CASSSRVPGELFF.

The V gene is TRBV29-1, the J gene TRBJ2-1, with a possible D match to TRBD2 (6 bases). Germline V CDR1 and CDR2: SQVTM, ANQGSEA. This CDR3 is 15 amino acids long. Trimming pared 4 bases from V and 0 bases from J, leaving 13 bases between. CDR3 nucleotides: TGCAGCGTTGTTCCCGGGAGTAGCTCCTACAATGAGCAGTTCTTC. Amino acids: CSVVPGSSSYNEQFF.

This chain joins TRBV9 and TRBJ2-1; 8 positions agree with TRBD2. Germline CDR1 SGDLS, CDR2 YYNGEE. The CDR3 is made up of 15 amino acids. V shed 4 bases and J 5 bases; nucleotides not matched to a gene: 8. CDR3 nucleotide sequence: TGTGCCAGCAGCCCACAGCGGGGGCTTAACAATGAGCAGTTCTTC. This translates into CASSPQRGLNNEQFF.

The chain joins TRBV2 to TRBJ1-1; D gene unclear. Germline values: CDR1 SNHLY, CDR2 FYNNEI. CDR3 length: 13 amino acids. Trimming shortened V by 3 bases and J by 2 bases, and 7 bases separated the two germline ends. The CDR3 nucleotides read TGTGCCAGCAGTGAGTGGGTTAACACTGAAGCTTTCTTT. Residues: CASSEWVNTEAFF.

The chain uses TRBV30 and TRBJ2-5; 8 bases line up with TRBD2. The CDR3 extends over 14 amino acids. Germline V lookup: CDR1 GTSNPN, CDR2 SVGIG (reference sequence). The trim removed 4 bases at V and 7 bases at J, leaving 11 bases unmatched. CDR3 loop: CAWTLKGTSGTQYF. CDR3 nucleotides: TGTGCCTGGACCCTCAAGGGAACTAGCGGGACCCAGTACTTC. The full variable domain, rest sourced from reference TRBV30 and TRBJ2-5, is SQTIHQWPATLVQPVGSPLSLECTVEGTSNPNLYWYRQAAGRGLQLLFYSVGIGQISSEVPQNLSASRPQDRQFILSSKKLLLSDSGFYLCAWTLKGTSGTQYFGPGTRLLVL.

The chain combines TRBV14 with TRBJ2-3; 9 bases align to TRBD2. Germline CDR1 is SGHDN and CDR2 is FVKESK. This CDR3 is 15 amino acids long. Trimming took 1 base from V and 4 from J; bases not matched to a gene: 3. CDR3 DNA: TGTGCCAGCAGCCAAGCGGGACTAGCCTCAGATACGCAGTATTTT. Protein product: CASSQAGLASDTQYF.

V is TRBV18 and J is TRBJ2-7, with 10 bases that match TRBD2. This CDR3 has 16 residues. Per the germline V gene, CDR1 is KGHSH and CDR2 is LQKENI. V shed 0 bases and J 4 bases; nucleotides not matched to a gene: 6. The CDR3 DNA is TGTGCCAGCTCACCACCGGAGCGGGGGGGCCCTTACGAGCAGTACTTC. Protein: CASSPPERGGPYEQYF.

CDR3 in DNA: TGCGCCAGCAGCCCCGGTCCCGGGACAGGGGCCCTTTCTGAAGCTTTCTTT. Its translation is CASSPGPGTGALSEAFF. This chain joins TRBV5-1 and TRBJ1-1, with 10 bases fitting TRBD1. The CDR3 sequence is 17 residues long. V dropped 4 bases and J dropped 6; count of bases not matched to a gene: 15. Germline values: CDR1 SGHRS, CDR2 YFSETQ.

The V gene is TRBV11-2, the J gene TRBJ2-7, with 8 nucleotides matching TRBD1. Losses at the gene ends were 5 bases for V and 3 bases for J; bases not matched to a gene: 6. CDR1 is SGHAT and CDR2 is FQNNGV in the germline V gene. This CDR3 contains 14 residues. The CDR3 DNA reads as TGTGCCAGCAGCCGAGACAGGGGAAGCTACGAGCAGTACTTC. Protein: CASSRDRGSYEQYF.

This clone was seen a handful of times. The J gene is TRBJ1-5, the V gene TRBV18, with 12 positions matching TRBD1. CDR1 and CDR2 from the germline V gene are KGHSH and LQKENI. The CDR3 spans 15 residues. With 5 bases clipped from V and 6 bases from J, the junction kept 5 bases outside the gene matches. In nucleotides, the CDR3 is TGTGCCAGCTCAGAATCGGGACAGGGGGCTCAGCCCCAGCATTTT. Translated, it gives CASSESGQGAQPQHF.

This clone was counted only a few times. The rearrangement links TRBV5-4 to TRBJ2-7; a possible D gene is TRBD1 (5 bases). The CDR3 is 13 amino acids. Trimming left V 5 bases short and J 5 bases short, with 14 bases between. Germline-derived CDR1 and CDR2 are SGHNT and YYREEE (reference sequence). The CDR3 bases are TGTGCCAGCAGTTCCCCAGGGTATCACGAGCAGTACTTC. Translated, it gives CASSSPGYHEQYF.

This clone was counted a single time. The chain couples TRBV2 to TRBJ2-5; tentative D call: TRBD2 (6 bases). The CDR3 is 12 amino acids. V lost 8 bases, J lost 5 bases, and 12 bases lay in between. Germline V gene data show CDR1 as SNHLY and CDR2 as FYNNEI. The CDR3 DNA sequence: TGTGCCAGCCGGGAGACGACGGAGACCCAGTACTTC. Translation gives CASRETTETQYF.

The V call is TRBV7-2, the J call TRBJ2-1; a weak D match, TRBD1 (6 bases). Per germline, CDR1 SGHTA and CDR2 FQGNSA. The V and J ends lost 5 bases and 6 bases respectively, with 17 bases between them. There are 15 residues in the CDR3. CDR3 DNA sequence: TGTGCCAGCAGCGAACAGGGTAGGAGTTTCAATGAGCAGTTCTTC. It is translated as CASSEQGRSFNEQFF.

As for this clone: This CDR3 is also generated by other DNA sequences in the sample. CDR3 amino acids: CASSYGTGTDTQYF. CDR3 DNA sequence: TGTGCCAGCAGTTATGGGACAGGCACAGATACGCAGTATTTT. The genes are TRBV6-5 and TRBJ2-3, with 7 bases aligning to TRBD1. Germline V gene data show CDR1 as MNHEY and CDR2 as SVGAGI. V trimming: 3 bases; J trimming: 1 base; junction bases outside the gene matches: 1. This CDR3 region has 14 residues.

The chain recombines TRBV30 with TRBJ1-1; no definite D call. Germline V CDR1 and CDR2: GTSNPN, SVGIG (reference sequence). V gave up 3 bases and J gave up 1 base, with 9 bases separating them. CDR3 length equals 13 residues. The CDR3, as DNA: TGTGCCTGGAGAAGCCACCAGAACACTGAAGCTTTCTTT. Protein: CAWRSHQNTEAFF.

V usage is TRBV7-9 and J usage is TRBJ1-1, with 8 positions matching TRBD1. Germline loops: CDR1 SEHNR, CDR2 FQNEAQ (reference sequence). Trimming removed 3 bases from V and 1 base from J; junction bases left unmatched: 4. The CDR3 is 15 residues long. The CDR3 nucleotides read TGTGCCAGCAGCTTCGGACAGGGAGAGAACACTGAAGCTTTCTTT. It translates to CASSFGQGENTEAFF.

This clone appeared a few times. CDR3 DNA sequence: TGTGCCAGCAGTGGACTTCTCCGCATTGATACGCAGTATTTT. It is translated as CASSGLLRIDTQYF. The chain employs TRBV6-1 and TRBJ2-3; D unclear. The CDR3 runs 14 residues. Germline CDR1 MNHNS, CDR2 SASEGT. The V end lost 4 bases, the J end lost 6 bases, and 14 bases lay between the germline ends.

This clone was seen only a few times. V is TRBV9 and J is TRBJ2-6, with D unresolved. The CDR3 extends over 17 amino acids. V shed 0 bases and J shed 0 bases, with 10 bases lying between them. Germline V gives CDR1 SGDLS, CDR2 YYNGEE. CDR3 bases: TGTGCCAGCAGCGTAGAACAGACCATCTCTGGGGCCAACGTCCTGACTTTC. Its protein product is CASSVEQTISGANVLTF.

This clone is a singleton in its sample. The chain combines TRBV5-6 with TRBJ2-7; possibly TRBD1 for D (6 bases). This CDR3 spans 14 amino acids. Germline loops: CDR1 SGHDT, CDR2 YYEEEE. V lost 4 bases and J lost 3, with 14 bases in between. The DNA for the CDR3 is TGTGCCAGCAGCGACGGACAGATTCTCTACGAGCAGTACTTC. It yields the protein CASSDGQILYEQYF.

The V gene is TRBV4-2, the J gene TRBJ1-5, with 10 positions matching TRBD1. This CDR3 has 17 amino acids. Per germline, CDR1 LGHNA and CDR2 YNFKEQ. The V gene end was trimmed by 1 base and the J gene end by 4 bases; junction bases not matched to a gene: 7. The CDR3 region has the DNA TGTGCCAGCAGCCAAGGGACCGGGACAGGGGAAAATCAGCCCCAGCATTTT. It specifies CASSQGTGTGENQPQHF.

The CDR3 spells CASSLRRVSYEQYF. The DNA of the CDR3 is TGTGCCAGCAGTTTACGAAGGGTATCCTACGAGCAGTACTTC. The V call is TRBV27, the J call TRBJ2-7; D uncertain. V lost 2 bases, J lost 1 base, and 9 bases lay in between. CDR3 length equals 14 residues. From germline, CDR1 is MNHEY and CDR2 SMNVEV (reference sequence).

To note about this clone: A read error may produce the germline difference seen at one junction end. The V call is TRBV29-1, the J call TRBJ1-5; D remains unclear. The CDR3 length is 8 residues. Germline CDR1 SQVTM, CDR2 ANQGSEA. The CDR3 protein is CSVEKAAF. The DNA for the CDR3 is TGCAGCGTTGAAAAGGCGGCTTTT.

In DNA, the CDR3 is TGTGCCTGGCAGCGTACAGGGTATAGCAATCAGCCCCAGCATTTT. Protein: CAWQRTGYSNQPQHF. The chain has TRBV30 and TRBJ1-5; D may be TRBD1 (6 bases). Germline V gene data show CDR1 as GTSNPN and CDR2 as SVGIG (reference sequence). Trimming pared 5 bases from V and 0 bases from J, leaving 14 bases between. CDR3 length: 15 residues.

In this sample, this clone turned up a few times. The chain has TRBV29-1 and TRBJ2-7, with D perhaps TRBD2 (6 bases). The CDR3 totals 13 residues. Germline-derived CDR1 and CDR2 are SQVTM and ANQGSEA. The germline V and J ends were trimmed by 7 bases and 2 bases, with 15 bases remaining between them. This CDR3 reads CSGSGRSAYEQYF. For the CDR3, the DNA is TGCAGCGGGTCAGGGAGGAGCGCCTACGAGCAGTACTTC.

CDR3 region: CASSGSRGENSPLHF. CDR3 DNA sequence: TGTGCCAGCAGTGGATCTCGGGGCGAAAACTCACCCCTCCACTTT. The gene calls are TRBV6-1 and TRBJ1-6; a weak D match, TRBD1 (5 bases). V was trimmed by 4 bases and J by 10 bases, leaving 17 bases between them. In germline, CDR1 is MNHNS, CDR2 SASEGT. CDR3 length: 15 amino acids.

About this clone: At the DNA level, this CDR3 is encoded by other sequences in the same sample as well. CDR3 in amino acids: CASSEWGPNTEAFF. The CDR3 DNA reads as TGTGCCAGCAGTGAATGGGGTCCCAACACTGAAGCTTTCTTT. V is TRBV2 and J is TRBJ1-1; D unclear. Germline CDR1 and CDR2: SNHLY and FYNNEI. The CDR3 has 14 amino acids. V was cut by 2 bases and J by 2 bases, with 9 bases left in between.

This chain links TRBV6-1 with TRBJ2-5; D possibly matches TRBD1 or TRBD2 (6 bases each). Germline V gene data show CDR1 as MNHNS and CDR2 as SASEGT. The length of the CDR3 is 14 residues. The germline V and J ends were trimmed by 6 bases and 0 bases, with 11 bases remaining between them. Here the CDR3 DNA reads TGTGCCAGCAGGGAGGGACACTACCAAGAGACCCAGTACTTC. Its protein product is CASREGHYQETQYF.

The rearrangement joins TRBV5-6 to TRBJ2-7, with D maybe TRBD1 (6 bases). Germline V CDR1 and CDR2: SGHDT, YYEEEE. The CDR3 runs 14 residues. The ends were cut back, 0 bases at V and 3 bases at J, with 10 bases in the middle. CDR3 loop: CASSLGDIYYEQYF. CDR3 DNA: TGTGCCAGCAGCTTGGGGGACATATACTACGAGCAGTACTTC.